One sample yielded the 22 T cell receptor beta chains listed below, sequenced in a study of T cell responses to AZD1222 COVID-19 vaccine (dated by TCRdb to the early 2020s). Libraries were constructed by the immunoSEQ multiplex PCR assay. TCRdb re-hosts the immuneACCESS table, in-frame sequences only. Its copies lack some clones; in the studies checked, an unresolved V gene accounts for under half of them, and the cause for the rest is not known. Across this sample there are 120,000 to 150,000 clones, with about nine tenths seen only once. Of the sample, under 2% is held by the ten largest clones. The time point label corresponds to: about 28 days (+/-7) after the second vaccine dose. Sequences were derived from peripheral blood, sampled 28 days after the second AZD1222 dose. Source of these receptors: an adult who received the AZD1222 COVID-19 vaccine.

The J gene is TRBJ2-7, the V gene TRBV19; D is unclear. Trimming took off 1 base at V and 5 bases at J, with 12 bases between the two ends. Per germline, CDR1 LNHDA and CDR2 SQIVND (reference sequence). This CDR3 has 14 amino acids. CDR3 nucleotides: TGTGCCAGTAGTATAGCCCAGACCCGGGACGAGCAGTACTTC. Translated, it gives CASSIAQTRDEQYF.

The chain uses TRBV6-5 and TRBJ2-2; 9 positions match TRBD2. The CDR3 is made up of 16 amino acids. V gave up 3 bases and J gave up 7 bases; unmatched junction bases: 9. Germline-derived CDR1 and CDR2 are MNHEY and SVGAGI. The CDR3 DNA sequence: TGTGCCAGCAGTTATTTGGCGGGAGGGCCAGTCGGGGAGCTGTTTTTT. Translating it yields CASSYLAGGPVGELFF.

The rearrangement joins TRBV2 to TRBJ1-2; tentatively, D is TRBD1 (5 bases). This CDR3 comprises 15 residues. V lost 7 bases and J lost 3, with 18 bases in between. Per germline, CDR1 SNHLY and CDR2 FYNNEI. The CDR3 nucleotides read TGTGCCAGCATGGGTCAGGGCAGCAGGGACTATGGCTACACCTTC. It yields the protein CASMGQGSRDYGYTF. The full variable domain, completed using reference TRBV2 and TRBJ1-2, is EPEVTQTPSHQVTQMGQEVILRCVPISNHLYFYWYRQILGQKVEFLVSFYNNEISEKSEIFDDQFSVERPDGSNFTLKIRSTKLEDSAMYFCASMGQGSRDYGYTFGSGTRLTVV.

The chain couples TRBV30 to TRBJ1-5, with 11 bases lining up with TRBD1. Germline lookup yields CDR1 GTSNPN and CDR2 SVGIG (reference sequence). V trimming: 2 bases; J trimming: 5 bases; junction bases outside the gene matches: 5. The CDR3 spans 15 residues. The DNA for the CDR3 is TGTGCCTGGAGTTTGGACAGGGGGCTCGATCAGCCCCAGCATTTT. Translating it yields CAWSLDRGLDQPQHF. The full variable domain, its missing parts supplied by reference TRBV30 and TRBJ1-5, is SQTIHQWPATLVQPVGSPLSLECTVEGTSNPNLYWYRQAAGRGLQLLFYSVGIGQISSEVPQNLSASRPQDRQFILSSKKLLLSDSGFYLCAWSLDRGLDQPQHFGDGTRLSIL.

In its sample, this clone was seen once. The V gene is TRBV4-1, the J gene TRBJ1-2, with D perhaps TRBD1 (5 bases). The ends were cut back, 0 bases at V and 3 bases at J, with 8 bases in the middle. Per germline, CDR1 MGHRA and CDR2 YSYEKL. The CDR3 runs to 14 residues. CDR3 loop: CASSQEGRDYGYTF. In DNA, the CDR3 is TGCGCCAGCAGCCAAGAAGGCAGGGACTATGGCTACACCTTC.

The rearrangement uses TRBV5-6 and TRBJ1-2, with D possibly TRBD1 on 5 matching bases. Germline CDR1 is SGHDT and CDR2 is YYEEEE. The CDR3 runs 13 residues. The V end lost 3 bases, the J end lost 6 bases, and 12 bases lay between the germline ends. CDR3 residues: CASSSGTPNGYTF. DNA for the CDR3: TGTGCCAGCAGCTCCGGGACGCCGAATGGCTACACCTTC.

The chain couples TRBV5-4 to TRBJ2-1, with D perhaps matching TRBD2 (6 bases). Germline V gene lookup returns CDR1 SGHNT and CDR2 YYREEE (reference sequence). Trimming removed 4 bases from V and 4 bases from J, with 12 bases in between. The CDR3 is made up of 14 amino acids. CDR3 loop: CASSPATSYNEQFF. Here the CDR3 DNA reads TGTGCCAGCAGCCCGGCGACTAGTTACAATGAGCAGTTCTTC.

This CDR3 is CASSLQSDVQETQYF. CDR3 sequence (DNA): TGCGCCAGCAGCTTGCAATCGGATGTTCAAGAGACCCAGTACTTC. The chain combines TRBV5-1 with TRBJ2-5; D unclear. Germline V gene sequence: CDR1 SGHRS, CDR2 YFSETQ. The CDR3 length is 15 residues. Trimming cost V 1 base and J 2 bases, with 12 bases left between them.

The gene calls are TRBV10-3 and TRBJ1-4; D is ambiguous. The germline gives CDR1 ENHRY, CDR2 SYGVKD. Trimming left V 6 bases short and J 6 bases short, with 11 bases between. The CDR3 length is 13 residues. CDR3 nucleotide sequence: TGTGCCATCAGAACCGACCCGTATGAAAAACTGTTTTTT. This gives the protein CAIRTDPYEKLFF.

The chain combines TRBV2 with TRBJ1-3, with TRBD1 matching over 7 bases. CDR3 size: 15 residues. Germline-derived CDR1 and CDR2 are SNHLY and FYNNEI. Trimming at V came to 6 bases and at J to 0 bases, leaving 5 bases not matched to a gene. The CDR3 DNA is TGTGCCAGCAGAGGACGGGACAGCTCTGGAAACACCATATATTTT. This sequence encodes CASRGRDSSGNTIYF.

This clone was observed a handful of times. This rearrangement joins TRBV7-3 to TRBJ2-7, with a tentative D call TRBD2 (5 bases). Trimming pared 5 bases from V and 6 bases from J, leaving 14 bases between. Per the germline V gene, CDR1 is SGHTA and CDR2 is FQGTGA. The CDR3 spans 13 residues. CDR3 in amino acids: CASSHSLEGEQYF. The CDR3 DNA is TGTGCCAGCAGCCACAGTTTAGAGGGCGAGCAGTACTTC.

The V call is TRBV3-1 (or the pseudogene TRBV3-2), the J call TRBJ2-7, with a tentative D call TRBD1 (5 bases). The CDR3 has 13 amino acids. V lost 0 bases and J 6 bases, leaving 9 bases between the germline ends. The germline V gene has CDR1 LGHDT and CDR2 YNNKEL (reference sequence). The CDR3 sequence: CASSQDLGREQYF. In DNA form, the CDR3 reads TGTGCCAGCAGCCAAGATTTGGGGCGCGAGCAGTACTTC.

V usage is TRBV6-1 and J usage is TRBJ2-1, with no clear D. Trimming stripped 2 bases from V and 0 bases from J, with 11 bases between. This CDR3 contains 16 residues. The germline V gene has CDR1 MNHNS and CDR2 SASEGT. CDR3 bases: TGTGCCAGCAGTGAATTGGCAGTGAGCTCCTACAATGAGCAGTTCTTC. It yields the protein CASSELAVSSYNEQFF.

The V call is TRBV27, the J call TRBJ2-1, with 8 bases fitting TRBD1. The CDR3 contains 14 residues. J was trimmed by 1 base and V by 6 bases; bases with no gene match: 2. Looked up from germline, CDR1 is MNHEY and CDR2 is SMNVEV (reference sequence). CDR3 coding DNA: TGTGCCAGCAGCCAGGGGGCATCCTACAATGAGCAGTTCTTC. The encoded protein is CASSQGASYNEQFF.

The chain joins TRBV9 to TRBJ2-1; a weak D match, TRBD1 (5 bases). Per germline, CDR1 SGDLS and CDR2 YYNGEE. The CDR3 covers 15 residues. V dropped 4 bases and J dropped 10 bases, with 21 bases sitting between them. CDR3: CASSPQGVGLLEQFF. CDR3 in DNA: TGTGCCAGCAGCCCGCAAGGGGTTGGGTTGTTGGAGCAGTTCTTC.

The gene calls are TRBV11-3 and TRBJ1-4; maybe TRBD1 (6 bases). The CDR3 extends over 19 amino acids. Trimming pared 0 bases from V and 4 bases from J, leaving 21 bases between. CDR1 is SGHNT, CDR2 YENEEA, per germline. The CDR3 DNA follows: TGTGCCAGCAGCTTAGAAAAATTGGGGGCCAGGGCAATTAATGAAAAACTGTTTTTT. It codes for CASSLEKLGARAINEKLFF.

The chain couples TRBV7-5 to TRBJ1-2. TRBV7-5 is an annotated pseudogene. This CDR3 is built from 13 residues. CDR3 residues: CARSLGGDYGYTF. CDR3 DNA sequence: TGTGCCAGAAGCTTAGGAGGGGACTATGGCTACACCTTC.

As for this clone: This same CDR3 is encoded by further DNA sequences in the sample. The chain joins TRBV5-5 to TRBJ1-1; 7 nucleotides match TRBD1. Per germline, CDR1 SGHKS and CDR2 YYEKEE (reference sequence). The CDR3 runs to 15 residues. Trimming cost V 4 bases and J 0 bases; bases outside gene matches: 6. CDR3 sequence reads: CASSLGTVMNTEAFF. The CDR3 coding sequence is TGTGCCAGCAGCCTTGGGACAGTGATGAACACTGAAGCTTTCTTT.

V and J are TRBV24-1 and TRBJ1-2; D is unclear. V was shortened by 3 bases and J by 5 bases, with 12 bases between the two germline ends. The CDR3 runs to 14 residues. Germline V gene sequence: CDR1 KGHDR, CDR2 SFDVKD. The DNA of the CDR3 is TGTGCCACCAGTGATCAGGTTACCAGTTATGGCTACACCTTC. Protein: CATSDQVTSYGYTF.

The chain has TRBV4-2 and TRBJ2-7; D is ambiguous. V dropped 0 bases and J dropped 1 base, with 10 bases sitting between them. Germline V gene data show CDR1 as LGHNA and CDR2 as YNFKEQ. The CDR3 has 15 amino acids. The CDR3 DNA follows: TGTGCCAGCAGCCAAGATAGGGCTACATCCTACGAGCAGTACTTC. This codes for CASSQDRATSYEQYF.

The chain recombines TRBV18 with TRBJ2-2; D is possibly TRBD2 (5 bases). This CDR3 has 16 residues. Trimming shortened V by 2 bases and J by 4 bases, and 14 bases separated the two germline ends. Germline CDR1 is KGHSH and CDR2 is LQKENI. The CDR3 sequence is CASSPSETRGTGELFF. CDR3 nucleotide sequence: TGTGCCAGCTCACCATCCGAGACCCGGGGCACCGGGGAGCTGTTTTTT.

The count of this clone is one. A read error may produce the germline difference seen at one junction end. The chain employs TRBV19 and TRBJ1-2; D remains ambiguous. CDR1 is LNHDA, CDR2 SQIVND, per germline (reference sequence). This CDR3 has 16 residues. CDR3 loop: CASSMLAVEIPYGYAF. The CDR3 region has the DNA TGTGCCAGTAGTATGTTGGCAGTTGAAATACCCTATGGCTACGCCTTC.